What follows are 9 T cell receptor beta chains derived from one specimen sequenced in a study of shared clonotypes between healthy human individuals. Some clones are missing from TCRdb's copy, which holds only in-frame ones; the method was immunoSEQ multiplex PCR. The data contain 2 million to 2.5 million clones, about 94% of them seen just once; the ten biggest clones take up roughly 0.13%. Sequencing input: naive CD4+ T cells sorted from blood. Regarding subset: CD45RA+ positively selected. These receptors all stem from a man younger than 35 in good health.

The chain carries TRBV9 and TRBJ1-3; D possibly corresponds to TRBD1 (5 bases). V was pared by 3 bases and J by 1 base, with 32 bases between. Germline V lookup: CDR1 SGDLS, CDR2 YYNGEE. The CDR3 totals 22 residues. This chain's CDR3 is CASSARDPTRTLSVGSGNTIYF. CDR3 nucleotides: TGTGCCAGCAGCGCACGGGACCCTACAAGAACCCTTTCAGTGGGGTCTGGAAACACCATATATTTT.

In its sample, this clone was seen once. The CDR3 loop reads CASLPGQGLFREQYF. The CDR3 nucleotides read TGCGCCAGCCTCCCGGGACAGGGCCTTTTTCGCGAGCAGTACTTC. J is TRBJ2-7 and V is TRBV10-1, with TRBD1 matching 9 bases. Germline CDR1 WNHNN, CDR2 SYGVQD (reference sequence). The CDR3 length is 15 residues. After removal of 8 bases from V and 6 bases from J, the junction contained 14 bases not matched to a gene.

The CDR3 DNA follows: TGTGCCAGCAGCGGGGGCCTCTCCGGTTCACCCCTCCACTTT. Its translation: CASSGGLSGSPLHF. The V and J genes are TRBV11-2 and TRBJ1-6, with D perhaps matching TRBD1 (6 bases). With 5 bases removed from V and 9 bases from J, the gap between germline ends came to 14 bases. The CDR3 consists of 14 residues. The germline CDR1 and CDR2 sequences are SGHAT and FQNNGV.

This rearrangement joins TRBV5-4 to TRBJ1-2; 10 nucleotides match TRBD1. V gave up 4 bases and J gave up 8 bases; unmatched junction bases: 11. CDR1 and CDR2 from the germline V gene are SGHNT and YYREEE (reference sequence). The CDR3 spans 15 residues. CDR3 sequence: CASSLGTGAAGGYTF. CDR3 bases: TGTGCCAGCAGCCTGGGGACAGGGGCGGCCGGGGGCTACACCTTC.

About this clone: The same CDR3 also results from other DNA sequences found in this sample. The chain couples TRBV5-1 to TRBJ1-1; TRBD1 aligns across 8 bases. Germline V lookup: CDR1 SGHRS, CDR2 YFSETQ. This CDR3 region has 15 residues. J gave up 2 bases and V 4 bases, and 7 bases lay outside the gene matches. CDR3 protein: CASSSGQGGNTEAFF. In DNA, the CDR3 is TGCGCCAGCAGCAGCGGACAGGGTGGTAACACTGAAGCTTTCTTT.

The CDR3 loop is CASGLDGKKIVAQYF. For the CDR3, the DNA is TGTGCTAGTGGTTTGGACGGGAAGAAAATAGTGGCCCAGTACTTC. The V call is TRBV12-5, the J call TRBJ2-5; TRBD2 might be the D (5 bases). The V gene lost 1 base and the J gene lost 9 bases, with 18 bases spanning the gap. Looked up from germline, CDR1 is LGHNT and CDR2 is FRNRAP. The CDR3 runs to 15 residues.

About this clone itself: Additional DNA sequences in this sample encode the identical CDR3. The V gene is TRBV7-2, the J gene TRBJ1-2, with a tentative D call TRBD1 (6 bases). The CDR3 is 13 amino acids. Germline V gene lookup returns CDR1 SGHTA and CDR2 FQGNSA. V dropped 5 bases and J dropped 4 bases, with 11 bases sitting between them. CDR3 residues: CASSPQGSYGYTF. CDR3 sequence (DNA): TGTGCCAGCAGCCCCCAGGGGAGCTATGGCTACACCTTC.

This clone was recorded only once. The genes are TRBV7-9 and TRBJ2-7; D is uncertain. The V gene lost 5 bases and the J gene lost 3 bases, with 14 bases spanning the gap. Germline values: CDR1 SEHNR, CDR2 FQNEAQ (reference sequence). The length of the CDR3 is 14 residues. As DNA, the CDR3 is TGTGCCAGCAGCGTGCCAAATCAAAACTACGAGCAGTACTTC. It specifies CASSVPNQNYEQYF.

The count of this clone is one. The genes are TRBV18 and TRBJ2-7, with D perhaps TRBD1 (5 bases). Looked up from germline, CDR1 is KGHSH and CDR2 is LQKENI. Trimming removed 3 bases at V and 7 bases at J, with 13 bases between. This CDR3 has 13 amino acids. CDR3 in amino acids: CASSPGGAWEQYF. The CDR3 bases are TGTGCCAGCTCACCCGGTGGGGCCTGGGAGCAGTACTTC.